In its sample, the clone carrying this T cell receptor beta chain was seen many times. Its antigen is still unknown. This entry belongs to a study of CD8 T cells in ankylosing spondylitis. Study-level results: Ankylosing spondylitis blood appeared to be characterized by a TCR beta motif of 7 to 9 highly homologous variants.

Germline loops: CDR1 SGHKS, CDR2 YYEKEE (reference sequence). CDR3 size: 15 residues. With 4 bases removed from V and 6 bases from J, the gap between germline ends came to 16 bases. Via MiXCR, TCRdb re-called the 5' RACE reads, giving one row per CDR3 protein. This table has about 140,000 distinct CDR3 sequences, roughly 8.3% appearing once. The source of this sequence is a male donor with ankylosing spondylitis. The sequenced material came from synovial fluid, either unsorted or a sorted T cell fraction (not recorded which). This chain joins TRBV5-5 and TRBJ2-2, with D uncertain. For the CDR3, the DNA is TGTGCCAGCAGCCCATTTTCAGTCGATTCCGGGGAGCTGTTTTTT. It is translated as CASSPFSVDSGELFF.